Shown below are 20 T cell receptor beta chains from a single sample sequenced in a study of blood T cell repertoires in COVID-19. TCRdb's table, derived via immunoSEQ multiplex PCR, lists solely in-frame clones and lacks some. In the table there are 250,000 to 400,000 clones, approximately 87% of which are singletons. The sequenced sample consisted of peripheral blood. These receptors all stem from a woman in her 30s with COVID-19, enrolled during active disease.

This chain uses TRBV28 with TRBJ2-1; D may be TRBD2 (6 bases). The germline V gene has CDR1 MDHEN and CDR2 SYDVKM. This CDR3 contains 15 residues. V lost 2 bases and J 2 bases, leaving 10 bases between the germline ends. The CDR3 bases are TGTGCCAGCAGTTTAGGAGGGAAAGCCTACAATGAGCAGTTCTTC. As protein: CASSLGGKAYNEQFF.

The V gene is TRBV3-1 (or the pseudogene TRBV3-2), the J gene TRBJ2-1; possible D gene TRBD2, 5 bases. The germline V gene encodes CDR1 LGHDT and CDR2 YNNKEL (reference sequence). The CDR3 loop spans 13 amino acids. The V end lost 4 bases, the J end lost 8 bases, and 12 bases lay between the germline ends. The CDR3 sequence: CASSPIRGDEQFF. CDR3 coding DNA: TGTGCCAGCAGCCCAATCCGGGGAGATGAGCAGTTCTTC.

This clone has only one observation. The V gene is TRBV30, the J gene TRBJ1-1, with D hard to call. Trimming took 1 base from V and 8 from J, leaving 5 bases between them. The CDR3 is 10 residues long. CDR1 and CDR2 from the germline V gene are GTSNPN and SVGIG (reference sequence). CDR3 DNA: TGTGCCTGGAGTGACTTGGAAGCTTTCTTT. Protein product: CAWSDLEAFF.

This chain connects TRBV3-1 (or the pseudogene TRBV3-2) to TRBJ2-1; tentative D call: TRBD2 (6 bases). The germline V gene has CDR1 LGHDT and CDR2 YNNKEL (reference sequence). The V gene lost 4 bases and the J gene lost 7 bases, with 23 bases spanning the gap. CDR3 size: 17 residues. CDR3: CASSRIGVWSGPNEQFF. The CDR3 coding sequence is TGTGCCAGCAGCCGGATTGGCGTTTGGAGCGGGCCTAATGAGCAGTTCTTC.

The V and J genes are TRBV30 and TRBJ1-2, with no clear D. V gave up 2 bases and J gave up 7 bases, with 8 bases separating them. Germline CDR1 GTSNPN, CDR2 SVGIG (reference sequence). This CDR3 spans 11 amino acids. The CDR3 DNA is TGTGCCTGGAGTCAGCCGGGTGGCTACACCTTC. Amino acid sequence: CAWSQPGGYTF.

The chain combines TRBV5-1 with TRBJ2-3; the D gene is possibly TRBD2 (5 bases). Germline CDR1 is SGHRS and CDR2 is YFSETQ. The ends were cut back, 0 bases at V and 5 bases at J, with 13 bases in the middle. The CDR3 contains 15 residues. The DNA of the CDR3 is TGCGCCAGCAGCTTGGTGGGAGTGGAAGGAGATACGCAGTATTTT. Its translation is CASSLVGVEGDTQYF.

The V call is TRBV5-1, the J call TRBJ1-4; 7 bases are shared with TRBD1. V lost 2 bases to trimming and J lost 3 bases; unmatched junction nucleotides: 1. The CDR3 contains 14 residues. From germline, CDR1 is SGHRS and CDR2 YFSETQ. The CDR3 reads CASSLQGPNEKLFF. The CDR3 nucleotides are TGCGCCAGCAGCTTACAGGGGCCTAATGAAAAACTGTTTTTT.

The rearrangement uses TRBV19 and TRBJ2-1; D is perhaps TRBD2 (5 bases). This CDR3 has 13 residues. Germline values: CDR1 LNHDA, CDR2 SQIVND (reference sequence). V lost 7 bases and J lost 6, with 13 bases in between. The CDR3 DNA reads TGTGCCAGTACCTCTTCCCTAGCCAATGAGCAGTTCTTC. It translates to CASTSSLANEQFF. Drawing the rest from reference TRBV19 and TRBJ2-1, the complete variable domain is DGGITQSPKYLFRKEGQNVTLSCEQNLNHDAMYWYRQDPGQGLRLIYYSQIVNDFQKGDIAEGYSVSREKKESFPLTVTSAQKNPTAFYLCASTSSLANEQFFGPGTRLTVL.

This clone has more than one count but fewer than ten. This chain joins TRBV6-4 and TRBJ1-1; TRBD1 matches at 7 bases. The CDR3 is made up of 15 amino acids. V was pared by 6 bases and J by 1 base, with 8 bases of the junction left unmatched. CDR1 is MRHNA and CDR2 is SNTAGT in the germline V gene. CDR3 amino acids: CASSRQGPGNTEAFF. As DNA, the CDR3 is TGTGCCAGCAGCAGACAGGGTCCTGGGAACACTGAAGCTTTCTTT.

The rearrangement links TRBV30 to TRBJ1-3, with TRBD1 matching 8 bases. The CDR3 length is 15 residues. CDR1 and CDR2 (germline): GTSNPN, SVGIG (reference sequence). J gave up 4 bases and V 0 bases, and 5 bases lay outside the gene matches. CDR3 nucleotide sequence: TGTGCCTGGAGTGTTCAAACAGGGGGAGGAAACACCATATATTTT. Translation: CAWSVQTGGGNTIYF.

This chain links TRBV11-2 with TRBJ2-5; D might be TRBD2 (6 bases). CDR1 is SGHAT and CDR2 is FQNNGV in the germline V gene. The CDR3 is 15 residues long. V lost 5 bases, J lost 2 bases, and 15 bases lay in between. CDR3: CASSTRLGDQETQYF. The DNA of the CDR3 is TGTGCCAGCAGCACCCGACTAGGAGATCAAGAGACCCAGTACTTC.

The J gene is TRBJ1-1, the V gene TRBV7-9; D is possibly TRBD1 (6 bases). CDR1 and CDR2 (germline): SEHNR, FQNEAQ (reference sequence). V gave up 1 base and J gave up 0 bases, with 12 bases separating them. The CDR3 length is 16 residues. The CDR3 DNA reads as TGTGCCAGCAGCTTAGGGGGGGGGCCCCTGAACACTGAAGCTTTCTTT. Protein sequence: CASSLGGGPLNTEAFF.

The chain uses TRBV28 and TRBJ1-6; a possible D gene is TRBD1 (6 bases). This CDR3 spans 14 amino acids. The V and J ends lost 4 bases and 8 bases respectively, with 12 bases between them. CDR1 is MDHEN and CDR2 is SYDVKM in the germline V gene. The CDR3 coding sequence is TGTGCCAGCAGTTCGCGACAGGAATATTCACCCCTCCACTTT. Translated: CASSSRQEYSPLHF.

The chain couples TRBV19 to TRBJ2-7, with a weak D call TRBD2 (7 bases). Germline loops: CDR1 LNHDA, CDR2 SQIVND (reference sequence). The CDR3 contains 16 residues. The V end lost 3 bases, the J end lost 3 bases, and 18 bases lay between the germline ends. The CDR3 loop reads CASSIRGAGVNYEQYF. CDR3 in DNA: TGTGCCAGTAGTATCCGGGGGGCAGGGGTGAACTACGAGCAGTACTTC. The entire variable domain, with the rest obtained from reference TRBV19 and TRBJ2-7, is as follows: DGGITQSPKYLFRKEGQNVTLSCEQNLNHDAMYWYRQDPGQGLRLIYYSQIVNDFQKGDIAEGYSVSREKKESFPLTVTSAQKNPTAFYLCASSIRGAGVNYEQYFGPGTRLTVT.

V gene TRBV2 combines with J gene TRBJ2-1; 11 bases are a match to TRBD2. Germline CDR1 SNHLY, CDR2 FYNNEI. The CDR3 has 15 residues. V was clipped by 5 bases and J by 5 bases; unmatched bases: 5. The CDR3 protein is CASSFSGRADNEQFF. The CDR3 nucleotides are TGTGCCAGCAGTTTTAGCGGGAGGGCCGACAATGAGCAGTTCTTC.

V usage is TRBV28 and J usage is TRBJ1-4; 7 nucleotides match TRBD1. CDR3 size: 14 residues. V lost 9 bases to trimming and J lost 3 bases; unmatched junction nucleotides: 7. Germline loops: CDR1 MDHEN, CDR2 SYDVKM. The CDR3 loop reads CASVTGASNEKLFF. For the CDR3, the DNA is TGTGCCAGTGTTACAGGGGCTTCTAATGAAAAACTGTTTTTT. Full variable domain (missing parts from reference TRBV28 and TRBJ1-4): DVKVTQSSRYLVKRTGEKVFLECVQDMDHENMFWYRQDPGLGLRLIYFSYDVKMKEKGDIPEGYSVSREKKERFSLILESASTNQTSMYLCASVTGASNEKLFFGSGTQLSVL.

Written as DNA, the CDR3 is TGCGCCAGCAGCTATGGGACAGAAAATTCACCCCTCCACTTT. Its translation: CASSYGTENSPLHF. The chain has TRBV5-1 and TRBJ1-6, with 7 bases matching TRBD1. After removal of 3 bases from V and 7 bases from J, the junction contained 4 bases not matched to a gene. Germline CDR1 is SGHRS and CDR2 is YFSETQ. The CDR3 extends over 14 amino acids.

DNA of the CDR3: TGTGCCAGCAGCCATGGGACAAAGGGCTACACCTTC. It yields the protein CASSHGTKGYTF. V is TRBV3-1 (or the pseudogene TRBV3-2) and J is TRBJ1-2; tentative D call: TRBD1 (6 bases). This CDR3 has 12 amino acids. V was pared by 3 bases and J by 8 bases, with 10 bases between. CDR1 is LGHDT and CDR2 is YNNKEL in the germline V gene (reference sequence).

This sequence joins TRBV11-2 and TRBJ1-1; D not resolved. Germline CDR1 is SGHAT and CDR2 is FQNNGV. The CDR3 length is 15 residues. V lost 5 bases to trimming and J lost 3 bases, with 16 bases between them. In nucleotides, the CDR3 is TGTGCCAGCAGCCCGAAGTCGTCGGTTTACACTGAAGCTTTCTTT. Encoded protein: CASSPKSSVYTEAFF.

The rearrangement links TRBV30 to TRBJ1-2, with D tentatively TRBD1 (6 bases). Germline CDR1 reads GTSNPN; CDR2 reads SVGIG (reference sequence). Trimming removed 3 bases from V and 6 bases from J, with 14 bases in between. The CDR3 runs 13 residues. CDR3 nucleotide sequence: TGTGCCTGGAGCGACAGGTCTGAGCATGGCTACACCTTC. Translation: CAWSDRSEHGYTF.